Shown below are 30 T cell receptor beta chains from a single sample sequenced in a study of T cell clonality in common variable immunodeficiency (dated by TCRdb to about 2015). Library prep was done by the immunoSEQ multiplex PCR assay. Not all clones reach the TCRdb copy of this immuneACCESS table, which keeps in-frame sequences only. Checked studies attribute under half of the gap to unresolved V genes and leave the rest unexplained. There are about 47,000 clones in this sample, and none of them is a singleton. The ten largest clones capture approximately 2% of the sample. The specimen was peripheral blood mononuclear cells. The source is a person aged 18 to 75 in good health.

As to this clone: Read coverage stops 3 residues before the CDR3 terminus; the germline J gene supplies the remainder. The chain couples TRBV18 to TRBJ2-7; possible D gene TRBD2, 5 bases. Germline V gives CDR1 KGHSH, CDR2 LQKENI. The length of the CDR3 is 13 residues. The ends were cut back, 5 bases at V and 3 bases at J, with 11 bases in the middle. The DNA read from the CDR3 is TGTGCCAGCTCAGCAGACTATCTCTACGAG. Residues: CASSADYLYE. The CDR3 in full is CASSADYLYEQYF.

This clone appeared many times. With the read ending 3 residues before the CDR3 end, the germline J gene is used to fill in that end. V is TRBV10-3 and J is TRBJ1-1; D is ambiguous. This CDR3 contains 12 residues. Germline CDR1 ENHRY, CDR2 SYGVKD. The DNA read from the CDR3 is TGTGCCATCAGTGAGTCGCGCGGGAAA. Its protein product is CAISESRGK. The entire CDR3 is CAISESRGKAFF.

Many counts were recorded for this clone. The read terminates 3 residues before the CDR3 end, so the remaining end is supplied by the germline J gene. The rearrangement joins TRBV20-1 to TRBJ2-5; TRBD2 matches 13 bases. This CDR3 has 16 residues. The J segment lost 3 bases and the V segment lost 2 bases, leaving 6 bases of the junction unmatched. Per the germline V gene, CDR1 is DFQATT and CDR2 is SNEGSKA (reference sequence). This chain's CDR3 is CSARKGLAGTKETQYF. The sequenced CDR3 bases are TGCAGTGCTAGAAAGGGACTAGCGGGAACAAAAGAGACC.

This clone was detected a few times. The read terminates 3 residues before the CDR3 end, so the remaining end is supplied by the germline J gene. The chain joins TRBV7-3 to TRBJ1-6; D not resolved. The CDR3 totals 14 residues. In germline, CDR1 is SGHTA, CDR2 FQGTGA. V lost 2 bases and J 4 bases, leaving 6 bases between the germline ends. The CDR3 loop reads CASSLGGYNSPLHF. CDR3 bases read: TGTGCCAGCAGCTTAGGCGGTTATAATTCACCC.

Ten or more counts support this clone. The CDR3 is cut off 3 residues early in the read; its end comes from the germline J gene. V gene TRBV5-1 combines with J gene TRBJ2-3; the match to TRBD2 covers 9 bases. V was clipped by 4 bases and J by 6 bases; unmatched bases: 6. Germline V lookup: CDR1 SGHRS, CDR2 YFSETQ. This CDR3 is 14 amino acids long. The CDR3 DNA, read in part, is TGCGCCAGCAGCCGGACTAGCGAGAAGGATACG. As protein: CASSRTSEKDT. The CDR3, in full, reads CASSRTSEKDTQYF.

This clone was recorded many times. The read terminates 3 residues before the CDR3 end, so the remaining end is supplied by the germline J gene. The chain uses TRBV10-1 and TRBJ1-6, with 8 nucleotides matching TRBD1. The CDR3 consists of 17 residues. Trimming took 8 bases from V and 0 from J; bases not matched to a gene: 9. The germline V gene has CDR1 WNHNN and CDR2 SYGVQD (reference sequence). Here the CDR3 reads CASRGQGSYSYNSPLHF. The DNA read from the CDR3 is TGCGCCAGCCGTGGACAGGGTTCCTACTCCTATAATTCACCC.

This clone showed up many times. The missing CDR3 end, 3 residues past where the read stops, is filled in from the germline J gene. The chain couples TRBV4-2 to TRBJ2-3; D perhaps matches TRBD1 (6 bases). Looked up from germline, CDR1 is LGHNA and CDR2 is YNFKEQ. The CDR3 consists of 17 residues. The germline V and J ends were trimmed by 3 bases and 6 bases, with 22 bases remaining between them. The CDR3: CASSHGFRDTEADTQYF. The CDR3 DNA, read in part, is TGTGCCAGCAGCCACGGTTTTCGGGACACGGAGGCGGATACG.

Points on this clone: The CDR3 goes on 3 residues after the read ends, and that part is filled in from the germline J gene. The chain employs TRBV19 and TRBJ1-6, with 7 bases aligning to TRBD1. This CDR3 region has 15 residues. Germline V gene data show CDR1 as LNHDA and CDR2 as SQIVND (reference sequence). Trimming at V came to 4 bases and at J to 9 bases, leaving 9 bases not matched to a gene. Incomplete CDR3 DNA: TGTGCCAGTAGTAATCCGGGACAGAACCTTTCACCC. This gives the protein CASSNPGQNLSP. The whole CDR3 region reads CASSNPGQNLSPLHF.

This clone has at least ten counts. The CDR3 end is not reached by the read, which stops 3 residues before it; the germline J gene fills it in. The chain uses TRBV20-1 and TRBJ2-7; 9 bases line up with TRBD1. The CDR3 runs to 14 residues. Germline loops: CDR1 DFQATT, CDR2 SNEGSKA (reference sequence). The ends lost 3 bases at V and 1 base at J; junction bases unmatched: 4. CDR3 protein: CSARSDRGSYEQYF. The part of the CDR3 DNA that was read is TGCAGTGCTAGGTCGGACAGGGGATCCTACGAG.

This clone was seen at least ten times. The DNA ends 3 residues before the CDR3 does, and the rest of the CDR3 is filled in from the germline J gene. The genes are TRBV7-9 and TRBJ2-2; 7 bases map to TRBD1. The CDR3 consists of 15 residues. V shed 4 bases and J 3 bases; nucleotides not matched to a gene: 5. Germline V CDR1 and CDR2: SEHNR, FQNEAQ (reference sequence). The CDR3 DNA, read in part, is TGTGCCAGCAGCTCTTCAGGGGGTGACACCGGGGAG. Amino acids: CASSSSGGDTGE. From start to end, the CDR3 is CASSSSGGDTGELFF.

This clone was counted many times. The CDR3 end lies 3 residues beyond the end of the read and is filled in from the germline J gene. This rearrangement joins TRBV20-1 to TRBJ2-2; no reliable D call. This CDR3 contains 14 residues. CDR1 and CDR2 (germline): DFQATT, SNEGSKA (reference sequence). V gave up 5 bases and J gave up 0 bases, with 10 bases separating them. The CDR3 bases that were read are TGCAGTGCTTCAAGGCAAGCGAACACCGGGGAG. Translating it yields CSASRQANTGE. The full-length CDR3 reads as CSASRQANTGELFF.

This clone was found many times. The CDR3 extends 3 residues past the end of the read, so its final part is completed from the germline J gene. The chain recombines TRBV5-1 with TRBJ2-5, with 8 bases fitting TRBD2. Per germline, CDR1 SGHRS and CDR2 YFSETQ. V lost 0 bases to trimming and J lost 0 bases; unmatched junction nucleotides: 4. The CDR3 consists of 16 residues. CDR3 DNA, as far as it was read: TGCGCCAGCAGCTTGGGTCCAGCGGGAGACCAAGAGACC. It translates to CASSLGPAGDQET. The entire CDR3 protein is CASSLGPAGDQETQYF. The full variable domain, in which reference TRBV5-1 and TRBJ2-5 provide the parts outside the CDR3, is KAGVTQTPRYLIKTRGQQVTLSCSPISGHRSVSWYQQTPGQGLQFLFEYFSETQRNKGNFPGRFSGRQFSNSRSEMNVSTLELGDSALYLCASSLGPAGDQETQYFGPGTRLLVL.

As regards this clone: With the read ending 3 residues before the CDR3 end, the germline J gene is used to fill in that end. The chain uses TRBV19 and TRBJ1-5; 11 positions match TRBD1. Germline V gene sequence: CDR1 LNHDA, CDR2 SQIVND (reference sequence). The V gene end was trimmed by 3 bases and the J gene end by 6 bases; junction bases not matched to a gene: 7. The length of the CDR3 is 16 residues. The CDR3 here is CASSIQDRGRGQPQHF. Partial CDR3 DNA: TGTGCCAGTAGTATCCAGGACAGGGGGCGAGGTCAGCCC.

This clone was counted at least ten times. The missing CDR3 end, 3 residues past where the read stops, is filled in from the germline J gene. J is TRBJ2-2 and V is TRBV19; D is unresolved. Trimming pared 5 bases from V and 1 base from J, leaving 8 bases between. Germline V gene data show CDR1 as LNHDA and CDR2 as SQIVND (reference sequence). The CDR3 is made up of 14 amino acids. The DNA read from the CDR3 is TGTGCCAGTAGTTTCGCCGGGAACACCGGGGAG. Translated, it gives CASSFAGNTGE. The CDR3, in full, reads CASSFAGNTGELFF.

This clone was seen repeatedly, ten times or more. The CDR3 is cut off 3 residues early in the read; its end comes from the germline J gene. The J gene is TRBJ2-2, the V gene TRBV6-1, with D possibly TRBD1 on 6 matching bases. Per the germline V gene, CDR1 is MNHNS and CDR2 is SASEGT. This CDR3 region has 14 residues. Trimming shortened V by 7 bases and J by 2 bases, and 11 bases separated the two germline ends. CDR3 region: CASIDRTNTGELFF. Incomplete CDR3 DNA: TGTGCCAGCATTGACAGGACTAACACCGGGGAG.

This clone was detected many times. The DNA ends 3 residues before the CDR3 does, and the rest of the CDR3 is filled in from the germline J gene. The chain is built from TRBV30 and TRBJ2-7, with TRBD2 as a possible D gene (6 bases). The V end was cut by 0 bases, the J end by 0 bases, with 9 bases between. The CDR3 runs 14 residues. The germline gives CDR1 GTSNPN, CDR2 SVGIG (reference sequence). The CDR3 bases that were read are TGTGCCTGGAGTGTTGGACTAAGCTCCTACGAG. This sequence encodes CAWSVGLSSYE. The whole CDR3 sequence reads CAWSVGLSSYEQYF.

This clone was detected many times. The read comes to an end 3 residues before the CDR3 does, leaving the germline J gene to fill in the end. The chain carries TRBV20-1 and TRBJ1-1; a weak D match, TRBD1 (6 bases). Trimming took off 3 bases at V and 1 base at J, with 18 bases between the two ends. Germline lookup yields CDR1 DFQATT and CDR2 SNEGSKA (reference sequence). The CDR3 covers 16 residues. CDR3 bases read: TGCAGTGCTAGGACAGGCCATTCGGCGGGGAACACTGAA. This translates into CSARTGHSAGNTE. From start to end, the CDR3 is CSARTGHSAGNTEAFF.

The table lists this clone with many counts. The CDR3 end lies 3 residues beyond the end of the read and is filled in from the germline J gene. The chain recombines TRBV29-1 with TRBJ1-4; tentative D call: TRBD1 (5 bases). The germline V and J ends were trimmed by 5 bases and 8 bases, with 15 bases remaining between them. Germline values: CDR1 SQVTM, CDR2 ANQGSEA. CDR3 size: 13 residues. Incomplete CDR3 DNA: TGCAGCGTTCAGGGCGCCCTCAGGGAAAAA. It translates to CSVQGALREK. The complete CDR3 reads CSVQGALREKLFF. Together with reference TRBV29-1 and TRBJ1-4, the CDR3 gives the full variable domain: SAVISQKPSRDICQRGTSLTIQCQVDSQVTMMFWYRQQPGQSLTLIATANQGSEATYESGFVIDKFPISRPNLTFSTLTVSNMSPEDSSIYLCSVQGALREKLFFGSGTQLSVL.

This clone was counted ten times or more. The CDR3 spells CASSAPQGYTEAFF. The sequenced part of the CDR3 DNA is TGCGCCAGCAGCGCTCCTCAGGGGTACACTGAA. J is TRBJ1-1 and V is TRBV5-1; tentatively, D is TRBD1 (6 bases). The read stops 3 residues short of the end of the CDR3; the missing end is completed from the germline J gene. V lost 4 bases, J lost 3 bases, and 13 bases lay in between. The CDR3 contains 14 residues. The germline V gene has CDR1 SGHRS and CDR2 YFSETQ.

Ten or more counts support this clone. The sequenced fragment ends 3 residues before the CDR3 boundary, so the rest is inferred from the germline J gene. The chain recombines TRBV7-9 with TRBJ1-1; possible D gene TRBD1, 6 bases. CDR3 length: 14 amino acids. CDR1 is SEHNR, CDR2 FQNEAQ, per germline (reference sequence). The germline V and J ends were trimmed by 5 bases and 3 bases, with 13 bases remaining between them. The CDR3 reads CASSGRGIDTEAFF. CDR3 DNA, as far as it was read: TGTGCCAGCAGCGGCAGGGGAATCGACACTGAA.

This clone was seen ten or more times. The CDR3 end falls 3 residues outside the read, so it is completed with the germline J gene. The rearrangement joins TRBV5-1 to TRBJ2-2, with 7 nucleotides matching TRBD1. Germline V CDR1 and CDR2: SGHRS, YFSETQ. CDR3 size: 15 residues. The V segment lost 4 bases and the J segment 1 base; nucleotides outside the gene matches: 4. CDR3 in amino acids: CASSPTGLNTGELFF. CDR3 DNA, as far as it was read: TGCGCCAGCAGCCCGACAGGGCTGAACACCGGGGAG.

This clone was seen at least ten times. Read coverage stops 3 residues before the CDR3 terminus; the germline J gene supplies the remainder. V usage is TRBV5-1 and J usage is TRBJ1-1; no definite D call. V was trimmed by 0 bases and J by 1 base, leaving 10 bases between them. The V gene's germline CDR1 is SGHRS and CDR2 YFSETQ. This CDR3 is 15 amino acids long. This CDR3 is CASSLGAVQNTEAFF. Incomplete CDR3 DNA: TGCGCCAGCAGCTTGGGGGCAGTCCAGAACACTGAA.

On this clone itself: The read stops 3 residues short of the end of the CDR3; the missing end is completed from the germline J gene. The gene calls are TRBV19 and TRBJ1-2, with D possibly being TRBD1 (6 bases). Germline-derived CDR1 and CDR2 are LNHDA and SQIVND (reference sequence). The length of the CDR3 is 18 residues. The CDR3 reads CASRQKGSASGGPYDYTF. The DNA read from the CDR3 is TGTGCCAGTAGGCAAAAGGGATCGGCTAGCGGGGGGCCCTACGAC.

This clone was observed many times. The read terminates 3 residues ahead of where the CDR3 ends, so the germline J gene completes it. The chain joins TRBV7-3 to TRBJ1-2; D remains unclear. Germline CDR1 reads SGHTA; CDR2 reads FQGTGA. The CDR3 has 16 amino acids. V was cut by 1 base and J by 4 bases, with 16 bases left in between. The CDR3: CASSLNPIPGGYGYTF. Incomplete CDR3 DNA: TGTGCCAGCAGCTTAAACCCGATCCCAGGAGGCTATGGC.

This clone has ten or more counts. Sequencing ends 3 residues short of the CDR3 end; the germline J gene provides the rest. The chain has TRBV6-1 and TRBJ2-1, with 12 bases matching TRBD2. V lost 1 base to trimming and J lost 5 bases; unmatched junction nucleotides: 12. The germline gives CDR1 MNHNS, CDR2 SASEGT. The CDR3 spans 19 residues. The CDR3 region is CASSEVTSGSTGRNNEQFF. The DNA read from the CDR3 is TGTGCCAGCAGTGAAGTGACTAGCGGGAGTACCGGTCGGAACAATGAG.

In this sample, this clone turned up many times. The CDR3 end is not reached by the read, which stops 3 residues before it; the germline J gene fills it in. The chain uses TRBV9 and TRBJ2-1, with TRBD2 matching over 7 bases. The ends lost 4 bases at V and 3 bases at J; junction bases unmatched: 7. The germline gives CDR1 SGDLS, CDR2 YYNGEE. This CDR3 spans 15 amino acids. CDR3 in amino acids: CASSLTPGGYNEQFF. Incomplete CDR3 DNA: TGTGCCAGCAGCCTAACCCCGGGGGGCTACAATGAG. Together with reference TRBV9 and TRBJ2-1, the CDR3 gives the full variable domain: DSGVTQTPKHLITATGQRVTLRCSPRSGDLSVYWYQQSLDQGLQFLIQYYNGEERAKGNILERFSAQQFPDLHSELNLSSLELGDSALYFCASSLTPGGYNEQFFGPGTRLTVL.

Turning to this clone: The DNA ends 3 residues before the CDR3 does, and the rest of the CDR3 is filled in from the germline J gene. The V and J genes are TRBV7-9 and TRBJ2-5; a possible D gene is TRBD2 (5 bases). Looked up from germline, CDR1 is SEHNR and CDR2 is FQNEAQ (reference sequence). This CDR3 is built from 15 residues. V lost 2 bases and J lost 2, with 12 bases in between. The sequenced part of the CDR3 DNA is TGTGCCAGCAGCTTACAGTCTGGCGGGCAAGAGACC. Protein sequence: CASSLQSGGQET. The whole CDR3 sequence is CASSLQSGGQETQYF.

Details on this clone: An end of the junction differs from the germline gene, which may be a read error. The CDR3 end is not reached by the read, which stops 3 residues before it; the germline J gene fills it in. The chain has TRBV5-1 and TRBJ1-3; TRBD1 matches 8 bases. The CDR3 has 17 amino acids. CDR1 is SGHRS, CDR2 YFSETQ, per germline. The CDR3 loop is CANSFSRQGSSGNTIYF. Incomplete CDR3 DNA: TGCGCCAACAGCTTCTCGAGACAGGGGAGCTCTGGAAACACC.

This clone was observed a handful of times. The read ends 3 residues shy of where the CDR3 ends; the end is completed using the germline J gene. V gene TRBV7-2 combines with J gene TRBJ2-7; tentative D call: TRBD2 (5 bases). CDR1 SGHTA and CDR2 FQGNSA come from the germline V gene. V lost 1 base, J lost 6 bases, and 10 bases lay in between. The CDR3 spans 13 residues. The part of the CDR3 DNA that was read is TGTGCCAGCAGCTTAGATTACGAGGGCGAG. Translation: CASSLDYEGE. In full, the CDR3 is CASSLDYEGEQYF.

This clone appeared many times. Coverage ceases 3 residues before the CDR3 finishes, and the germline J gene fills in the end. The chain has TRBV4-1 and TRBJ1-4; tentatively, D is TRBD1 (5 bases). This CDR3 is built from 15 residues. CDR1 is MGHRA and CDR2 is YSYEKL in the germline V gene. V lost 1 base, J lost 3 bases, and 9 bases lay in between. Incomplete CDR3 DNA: TGCGCCAGCAGCCAAGGGCTGGGGCCTAATGAAAAA. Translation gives CASSQGLGPNEK. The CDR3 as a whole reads CASSQGLGPNEKLFF.